These 17 T cell receptor beta chains originate from one sample sequenced in a study of T cell repertoires in cytomegalovirus infection. TCRdb recomputed calls from the reads with MiXCR, one row per CDR3 protein. The table lists some 130,000 distinct CDR3 sequences, 7% to 9.5% of them singletons. The material sequenced was PBMCs. These receptors were obtained from a human donor in good health (CMV status not recorded). Some clones in this sample may be carry-over from other donors' samples.

This clonotype was observed at least ten times. The chain couples TRBV12-3 or TRBV12-4 to TRBJ1-1; tentative D call: TRBD1 (5 bases). This CDR3 spans 12 amino acids. V lost 7 bases, J lost 7 bases, and 13 bases lay in between. The CDR3 region has the DNA TGTGCCAGCACCATCGGTGGGGGTGAAGCTTTCTTT. Translated: CASTIGGGEAFF.

This clonotype was recorded at least ten times. The chain recombines TRBV7-9 with TRBJ2-1; 7 bases match TRBD1. Germline assignment: CDR1 SEHNR and CDR2 FQNEAQ (reference sequence). This CDR3 spans 12 amino acids. V was pared by 7 bases and J by 6 bases, with 3 bases of the junction left unmatched. The CDR3 DNA reads as TGTGCCAGCAACCAGGGGGTCAATGAGCAGTTCTTC. This sequence encodes CASNQGVNEQFF.

This clonotype has only a few counts. The chain couples TRBV5-1 to TRBJ2-5; 7 bases agree with TRBD1. The V segment lost 1 base and the J segment 1 base; nucleotides outside the gene matches: 1. Germline V lookup: CDR1 SGHRS, CDR2 YFSETQ. The CDR3 extends over 14 amino acids. The CDR3 sequence is CASSLPGGQETQYF. The DNA for the CDR3 is TGCGCCAGCAGCTTGCCAGGGGGCCAAGAGACCCAGTACTTC.

This clonotype was counted ten times or more. The chain carries TRBV7-9 and TRBJ2-5; TRBD1 might be the D (6 bases). Germline values: CDR1 SEHNR, CDR2 FQNEAQ (reference sequence). The CDR3 runs to 14 residues. V lost 5 bases and J lost 5, with 15 bases in between. Here the CDR3 DNA reads TGTGCCAGCAGCCAGACCCAGGGGCCCGAGACCCAGTACTTC. Translated, it gives CASSQTQGPETQYF.

The chain is built from TRBV19 and TRBJ2-6, with D possibly matching TRBD1 (6 bases). Germline V gene lookup returns CDR1 LNHDA and CDR2 SQIVND (reference sequence). CDR3 length: 16 residues. The V and J ends lost 9 bases and 8 bases respectively, with 23 bases between them. Here the CDR3 DNA reads TGTGCCAGCACAGGGCAGGTCTCTGGTTGGTCCAACGTCCTGACTTTC. Its protein is CASTGQVSGWSNVLTF.

This clonotype occurred many times. CDR3 sequence reads: CASSLAPGAYNEQFF. The CDR3 bases are TGCGCCAGCAGCTTGGCGCCAGGGGCCTACAATGAGCAGTTCTTC. The chain has TRBV5-1 and TRBJ2-1, with D possibly TRBD1 on 6 matching bases. Per germline, CDR1 SGHRS and CDR2 YFSETQ. V dropped 0 bases and J dropped 2 bases, with 9 bases sitting between them. This CDR3 has 15 residues. The variable domain in full, with the rest retrieved from reference TRBV5-1 and TRBJ2-1, is KAGVTQTPRYLIKTRGQQVTLSCSPISGHRSVSWYQQTPGQGLQFLFEYFSETQRNKGNFPGRFSGRQFSNSRSEMNVSTLELGDSALYLCASSLAPGAYNEQFFGPGTRLTVL.

This clonotype was seen repeatedly, ten times or more. The chain joins TRBV6-1 to TRBJ2-1, with 8 bases identical to TRBD1. The V and J ends lost 7 bases and 6 bases, in that order; junction bases with no gene match: 8. Germline-derived CDR1 and CDR2 are MNHNS and SASEGT. CDR3 length: 14 amino acids. The CDR3 region has the DNA TGTGCCAGCACCCGGACAGGGATGAGCAATGAGCAGTTCTTC. This encodes CASTRTGMSNEQFF.

This clonotype was seen ten or more times. This chain connects TRBV6-6 to TRBJ1-2; D is undetermined. The CDR3 contains 14 residues. The germline V gene encodes CDR1 MNHNY and CDR2 SVGAGI (reference sequence). V lost 4 bases and J lost 8, with 17 bases in between. Here the CDR3 DNA reads TGTGCCAGCAGTTCGGAACGAAGGTCCGGAGGCTACACCTTC. Protein product: CASSSERRSGGYTF.

This clonotype came up many times. The chain links TRBV12-3 or TRBV12-4 to TRBJ2-3; D unresolved. The CDR3 sequence is 13 residues long. V was cut by 6 bases and J by 4 bases, with 11 bases left in between. The CDR3 is CASSLGFADTQYF. CDR3 nucleotide sequence: TGTGCCAGCAGCCTAGGGTTCGCAGATACGCAGTATTTT.

This clonotype came up many times. V gene TRBV12-3 or TRBV12-4 combines with J gene TRBJ1-1, with D possibly TRBD1 on 6 matching bases. The CDR3 is 13 residues long. V dropped 0 bases and J dropped 8 bases, with 10 bases sitting between them. The CDR3 sequence: CASSLAWTAEAFF. Here the CDR3 DNA reads TGTGCCAGCAGTTTAGCCTGGACAGCCGAAGCTTTCTTT.

This clonotype was observed at least ten times. The chain is built from TRBV4-1 and TRBJ1-2, with D uncertain. Germline V gives CDR1 MGHRA, CDR2 YSYEKL. V shed 0 bases and J shed 4 bases, with 12 bases lying between them. The CDR3 extends over 15 amino acids. CDR3 residues: CASSQDRTVSYGYTF. The CDR3 nucleotides are TGCGCCAGCAGCCAAGATAGGACGGTTTCCTATGGCTACACCTTC.

This clonotype was recorded at least ten times. The chain employs TRBV10-3 and TRBJ2-1, with D possibly TRBD1 on 8 matching bases. V shed 1 base and J shed 3 bases, with 13 bases lying between them. CDR3 length: 16 amino acids. In germline, CDR1 is ENHRY, CDR2 SYGVKD. The CDR3 loop is CAISEWEGQVYNEQFF. For the CDR3, the DNA is TGTGCCATCAGTGAGTGGGAGGGACAGGTCTACAATGAGCAGTTCTTC.

This clonotype was found a few times. V gene TRBV6-6 combines with J gene TRBJ2-7; 8 bases are a match to TRBD1. Per germline, CDR1 MNHNY and CDR2 SVGAGI (reference sequence). This CDR3 has 17 amino acids. The junction had 19 bases not matched to a gene; V was cut back by 5 bases and J by 7 bases. CDR3 sequence reads: CASSQAGTGLGVWEQYF. Here the CDR3 DNA reads TGTGCCAGCAGTCAAGCCGGGACAGGATTGGGGGTGTGGGAGCAGTACTTC.

V is TRBV20-1 and J is TRBJ2-1, with D perhaps TRBD2 (5 bases). The germline CDR1 and CDR2 sequences are DFQATT and SNEGSKA (reference sequence). The CDR3 length is 11 residues. The V gene lost 7 bases and the J gene lost 8 bases, with 12 bases spanning the gap. CDR3 in DNA: TGCAGTGTGAGCGGCGGGTATGAGCAGTTCTTC. It yields the protein CSVSGGYEQFF.

As to this clonotype: This may arise from a read error, as a much more abundant clone is one base away. The chain uses TRBV7-2 and TRBJ2-5, with TRBD2 identical over 15 bases. The CDR3 has 18 amino acids. Germline V gene data show CDR1 as SGHTA and CDR2 as FQGNSA. The CDR3 is CAGSLVGRGTSGRQTQYF. The CDR3 coding sequence is TGTGCCGGCAGCTTAGTAGGCAGGGGGACTAGCGGGAGGCAGACCCAGTACTTC.

This clonotype was recorded at least ten times. The chain combines TRBV2 with TRBJ1-6; weak D call: TRBD1 (5 bases). Germline-derived CDR1 and CDR2 are SNHLY and FYNNEI. The CDR3 consists of 16 residues. Trimming cost V 6 bases and J 0 bases, with 12 bases left between them. CDR3 sequence reads: CASRAGLSSYNSPLHF. The CDR3 DNA sequence: TGTGCCAGCAGGGCAGGGTTAAGCTCCTATAATTCACCCCTCCACTTT.

The rearrangement links TRBV28 to TRBJ2-7, with unresolved D. CDR3 length: 13 amino acids. Germline CDR1 is MDHEN and CDR2 is SYDVKM. V was clipped by 5 bases and J by 7 bases, with 15 bases between them. In DNA, the CDR3 is TGTGCCAGCAGTCAACTCACCCTGGGGGAGCAGTACTTC. This encodes CASSQLTLGEQYF.